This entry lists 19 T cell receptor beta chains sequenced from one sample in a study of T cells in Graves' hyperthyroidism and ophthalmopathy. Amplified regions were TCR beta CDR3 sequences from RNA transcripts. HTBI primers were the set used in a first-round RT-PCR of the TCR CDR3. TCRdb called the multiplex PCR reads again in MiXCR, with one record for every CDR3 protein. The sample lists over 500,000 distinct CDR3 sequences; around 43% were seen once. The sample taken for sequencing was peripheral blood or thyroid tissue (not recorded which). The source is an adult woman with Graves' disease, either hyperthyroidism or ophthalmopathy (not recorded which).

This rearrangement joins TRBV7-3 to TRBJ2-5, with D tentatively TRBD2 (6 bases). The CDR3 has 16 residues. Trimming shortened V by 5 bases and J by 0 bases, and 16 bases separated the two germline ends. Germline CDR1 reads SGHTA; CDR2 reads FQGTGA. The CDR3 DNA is TGTGCCAGCAGCGCTTCGGAGGGCACCTACCAAGAGACCCAGTACTTC. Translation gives CASSASEGTYQETQYF. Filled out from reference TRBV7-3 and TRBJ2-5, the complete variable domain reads GAGVSQTPSNKVTEKGKYVELRCDPISGHTALYWYRQSLGQGPEFLIYFQGTGAADDSGLPNDRFFAVRPEGSVSTLKIQRTERGDSAVYLCASSASEGTYQETQYFGPGTRLLVL.

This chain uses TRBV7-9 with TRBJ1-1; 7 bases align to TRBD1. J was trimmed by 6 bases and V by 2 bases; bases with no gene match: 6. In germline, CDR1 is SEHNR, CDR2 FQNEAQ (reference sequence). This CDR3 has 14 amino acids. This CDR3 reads CASSLIQGQAEAFF. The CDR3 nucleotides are TGTGCCAGCAGCTTAATACAGGGGCAGGCTGAAGCTTTCTTT. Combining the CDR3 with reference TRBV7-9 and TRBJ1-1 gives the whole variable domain DTGVSQNPRHKITKRGQNVTFRCDPISEHNRLYWYRQTLGQGPEFLTYFQNEAQLEKSRLLSDRFSAERPKGSFSTLEIQRTEQGDSAMYLCASSLIQGQAEAFFGQGTRLTVV.

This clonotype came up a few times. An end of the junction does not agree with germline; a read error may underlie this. Here the CDR3 reads CASSLMSGGGVYF. CDR3 DNA: TGTGCCAGCAGCTTAATGTCGGGAGGGGGCGTTTACTTC. This chain joins TRBV7-6 and TRBJ1-2, with 7 bases lining up with TRBD1. The CDR3 spans 13 residues. Germline-derived CDR1 and CDR2 are SGHVS and FNYEAQ.

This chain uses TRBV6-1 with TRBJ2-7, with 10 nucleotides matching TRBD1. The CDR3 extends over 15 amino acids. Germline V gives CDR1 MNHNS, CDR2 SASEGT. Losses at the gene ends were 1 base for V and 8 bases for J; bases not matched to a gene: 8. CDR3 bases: TGTGCCAGCAGTGAAGAACCGACAGGGGGCGACAAGCAGTACTTC. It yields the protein CASSEEPTGGDKQYF.

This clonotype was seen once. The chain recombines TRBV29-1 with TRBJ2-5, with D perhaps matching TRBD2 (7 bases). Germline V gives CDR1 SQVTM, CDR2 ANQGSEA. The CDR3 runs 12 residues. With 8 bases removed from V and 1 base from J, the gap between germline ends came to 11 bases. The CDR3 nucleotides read TGCAGCTGGGGGGGCAGCCAAGAGACCCAGTACTTC. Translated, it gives CSWGGSQETQYF.

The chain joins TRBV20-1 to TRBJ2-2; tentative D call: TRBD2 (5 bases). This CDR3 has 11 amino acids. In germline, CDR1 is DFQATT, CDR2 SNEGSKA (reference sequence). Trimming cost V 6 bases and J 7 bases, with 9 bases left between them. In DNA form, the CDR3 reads TGCAGTGCCCCAGCGGTCGGGGAGCTGTTTTTT. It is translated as CSAPAVGELFF.

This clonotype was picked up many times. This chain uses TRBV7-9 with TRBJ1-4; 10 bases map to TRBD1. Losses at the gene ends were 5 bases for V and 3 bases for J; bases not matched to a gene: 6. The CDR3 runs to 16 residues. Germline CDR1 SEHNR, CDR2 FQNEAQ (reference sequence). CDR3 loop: CASSATGGLANEKLFF. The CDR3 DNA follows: TGTGCCAGCAGCGCGACAGGGGGCCTGGCTAATGAAAAACTGTTTTTT. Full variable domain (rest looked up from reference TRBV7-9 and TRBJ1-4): DTGVSQNPRHKITKRGQNVTFRCDPISEHNRLYWYRQTLGQGPEFLTYFQNEAQLEKSRLLSDRFSAERPKGSFSTLEIQRTEQGDSAMYLCASSATGGLANEKLFFGSGTQLSVL.

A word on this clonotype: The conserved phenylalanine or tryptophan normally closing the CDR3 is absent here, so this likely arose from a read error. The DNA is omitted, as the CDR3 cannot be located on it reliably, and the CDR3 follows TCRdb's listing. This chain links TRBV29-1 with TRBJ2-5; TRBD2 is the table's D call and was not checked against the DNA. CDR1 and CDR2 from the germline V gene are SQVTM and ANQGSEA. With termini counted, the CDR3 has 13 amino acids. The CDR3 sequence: CSVELMTSGSANT.

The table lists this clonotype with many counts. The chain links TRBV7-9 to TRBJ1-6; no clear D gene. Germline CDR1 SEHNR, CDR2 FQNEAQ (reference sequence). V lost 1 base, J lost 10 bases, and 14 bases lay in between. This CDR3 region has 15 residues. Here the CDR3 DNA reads TGTGCCAGCAGCTTAGGAGGTCCGAATGGCTCACCCCTCCACTTT. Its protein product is CASSLGGPNGSPLHF.

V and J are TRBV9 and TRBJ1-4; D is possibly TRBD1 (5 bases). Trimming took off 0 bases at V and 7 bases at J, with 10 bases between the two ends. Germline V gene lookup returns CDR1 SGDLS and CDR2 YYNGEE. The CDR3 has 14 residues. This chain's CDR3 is CASSVGGRGEKLFF. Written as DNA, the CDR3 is TGTGCCAGCAGCGTAGGAGGGAGGGGTGAAAAACTGTTTTTT.

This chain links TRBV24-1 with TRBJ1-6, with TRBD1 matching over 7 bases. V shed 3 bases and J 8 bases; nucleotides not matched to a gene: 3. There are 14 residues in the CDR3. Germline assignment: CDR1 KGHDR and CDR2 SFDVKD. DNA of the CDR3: TGTGCCACCAGTGATGGACAGGAATATTCACCCCTCCACTTT. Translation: CATSDGQEYSPLHF.

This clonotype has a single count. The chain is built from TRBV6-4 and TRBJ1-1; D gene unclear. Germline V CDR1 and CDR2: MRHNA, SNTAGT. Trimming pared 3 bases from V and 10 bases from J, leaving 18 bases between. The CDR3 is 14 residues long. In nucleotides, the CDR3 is TGTGCCAGCAGTGATGAGCCCGCATCCCCCCCAGCTTTCTTT. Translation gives CASSDEPASPPAFF.

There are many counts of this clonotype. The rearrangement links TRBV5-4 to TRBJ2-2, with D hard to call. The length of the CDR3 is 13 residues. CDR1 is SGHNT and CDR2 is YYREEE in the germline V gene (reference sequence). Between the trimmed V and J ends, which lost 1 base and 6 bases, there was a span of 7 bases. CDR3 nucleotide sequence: TGTGCCAGCAGCTTGTCTAACGCCGGGGAGCTGTTTTTT. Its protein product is CASSLSNAGELFF.

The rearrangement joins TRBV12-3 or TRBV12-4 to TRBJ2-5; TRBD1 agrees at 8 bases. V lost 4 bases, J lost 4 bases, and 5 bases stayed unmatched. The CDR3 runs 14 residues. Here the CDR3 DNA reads TGTGCCAGCAGTTCCGACAGGGGCCCAGAGACCCAGTACTTC. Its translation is CASSSDRGPETQYF.

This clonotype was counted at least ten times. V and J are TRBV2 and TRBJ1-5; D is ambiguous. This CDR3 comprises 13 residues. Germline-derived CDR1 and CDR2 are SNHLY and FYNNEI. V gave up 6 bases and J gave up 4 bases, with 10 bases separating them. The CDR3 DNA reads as TGTGCCAGCAGCGTCAGTCTGAATCAGCCCCAGCATTTT. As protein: CASSVSLNQPQHF.

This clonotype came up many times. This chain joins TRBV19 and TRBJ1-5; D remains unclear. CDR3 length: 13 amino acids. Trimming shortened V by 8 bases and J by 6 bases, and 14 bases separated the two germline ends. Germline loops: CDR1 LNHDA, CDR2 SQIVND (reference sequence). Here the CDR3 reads CASQTYHRQPQHF. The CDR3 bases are TGTGCCAGTCAGACGTATCATCGTCAGCCCCAGCATTTT.

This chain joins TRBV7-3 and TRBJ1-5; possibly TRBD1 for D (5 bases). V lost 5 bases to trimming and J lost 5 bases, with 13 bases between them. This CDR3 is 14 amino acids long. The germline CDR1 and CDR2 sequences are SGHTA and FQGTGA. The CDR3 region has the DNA TGTGCCAGCAGCCGCTATAGGGGAGATCAGCCCCAGCATTTT. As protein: CASSRYRGDQPQHF.

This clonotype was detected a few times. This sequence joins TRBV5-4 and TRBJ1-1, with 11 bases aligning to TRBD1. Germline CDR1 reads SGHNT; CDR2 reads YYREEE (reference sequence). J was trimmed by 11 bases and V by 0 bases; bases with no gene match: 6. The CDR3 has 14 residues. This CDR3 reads CASSLGGQGASAFF. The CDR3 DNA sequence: TGTGCCAGCAGCTTGGGTGGACAGGGGGCTTCGGCTTTCTTT. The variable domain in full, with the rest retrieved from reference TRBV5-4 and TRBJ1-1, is ETGVTQSPTHLIKTRGQQVTLRCSSQSGHNTVSWYQQALGQGPQFIFQYYREEENGRGNFPPRFSGLQFPNYSSELNVNALELDDSALYLCASSLGGQGASAFFGQGTRLTVV.

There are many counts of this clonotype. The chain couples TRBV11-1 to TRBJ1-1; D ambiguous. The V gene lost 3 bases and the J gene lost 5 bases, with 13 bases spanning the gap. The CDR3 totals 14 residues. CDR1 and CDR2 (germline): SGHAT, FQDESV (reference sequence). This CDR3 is CASSFTPGSTEAFF. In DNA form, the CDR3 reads TGTGCCAGCAGCTTCACCCCCGGGAGTACTGAAGCTTTCTTT.